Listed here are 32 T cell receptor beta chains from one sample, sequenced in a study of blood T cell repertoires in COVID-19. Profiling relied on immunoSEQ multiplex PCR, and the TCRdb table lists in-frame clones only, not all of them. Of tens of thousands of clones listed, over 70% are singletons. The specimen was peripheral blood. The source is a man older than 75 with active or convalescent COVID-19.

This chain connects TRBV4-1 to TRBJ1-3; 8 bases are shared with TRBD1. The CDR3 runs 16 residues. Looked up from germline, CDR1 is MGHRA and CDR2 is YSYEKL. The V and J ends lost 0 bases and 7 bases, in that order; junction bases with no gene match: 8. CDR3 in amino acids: CASSQESAGQDNTIYF. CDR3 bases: TGCGCCAGCAGCCAAGAATCCGCGGGACAGGATAACACCATATATTTT.

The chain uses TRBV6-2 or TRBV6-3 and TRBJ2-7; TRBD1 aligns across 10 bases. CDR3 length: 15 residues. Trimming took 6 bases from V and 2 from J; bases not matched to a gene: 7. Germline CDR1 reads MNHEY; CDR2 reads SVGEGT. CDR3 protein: CASSQRGQGPYEQYF. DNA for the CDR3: TGTGCCAGCAGCCAACGGGGACAGGGGCCCTACGAGCAGTACTTC.

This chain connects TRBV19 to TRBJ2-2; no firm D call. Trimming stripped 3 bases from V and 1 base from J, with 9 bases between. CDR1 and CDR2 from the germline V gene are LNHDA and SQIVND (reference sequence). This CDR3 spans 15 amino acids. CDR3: CASSISSENTGELFF. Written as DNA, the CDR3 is TGTGCCAGTAGTATTTCGTCAGAGAACACCGGGGAGCTGTTTTTT.

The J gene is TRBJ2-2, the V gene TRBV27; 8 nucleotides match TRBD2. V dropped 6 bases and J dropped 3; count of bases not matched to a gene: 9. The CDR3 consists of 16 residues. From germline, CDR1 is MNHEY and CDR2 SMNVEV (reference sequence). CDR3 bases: TGTGCCAGCAGGCAAACGACTAGCGTGTACACCGGGGAGCTGTTTTTT. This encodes CASRQTTSVYTGELFF.

In nucleotides, the CDR3 is TGTGCCAGCAGCCGGGAGGTTAGCGGGAGGGCCGATCCAGATACGCAGTATTTT. Encoded protein: CASSREVSGRADPDTQYF. The chain joins TRBV7-6 to TRBJ2-3, with 11 bases matching TRBD2. V gave up 5 bases and J gave up 4 bases; unmatched junction bases: 14. Germline CDR1 SGHVS, CDR2 FNYEAQ. CDR3 size: 18 residues.

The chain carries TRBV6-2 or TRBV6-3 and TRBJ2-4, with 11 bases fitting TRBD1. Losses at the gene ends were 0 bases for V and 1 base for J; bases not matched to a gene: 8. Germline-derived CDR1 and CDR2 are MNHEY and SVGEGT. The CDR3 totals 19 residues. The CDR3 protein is CASSYSGTGGVGAKNIQYF. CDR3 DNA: TGTGCCAGCAGTTACTCCGGGACAGGGGGAGTTGGGGCCAAAAACATTCAGTACTTC.

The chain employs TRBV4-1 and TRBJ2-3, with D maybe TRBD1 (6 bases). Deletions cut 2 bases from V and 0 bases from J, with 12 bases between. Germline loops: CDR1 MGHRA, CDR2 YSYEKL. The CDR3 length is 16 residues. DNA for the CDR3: TGCGCCAGCAGCCAAACTCCAGGGGCTAGCACAGATACGCAGTATTTT. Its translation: CASSQTPGASTDTQYF.

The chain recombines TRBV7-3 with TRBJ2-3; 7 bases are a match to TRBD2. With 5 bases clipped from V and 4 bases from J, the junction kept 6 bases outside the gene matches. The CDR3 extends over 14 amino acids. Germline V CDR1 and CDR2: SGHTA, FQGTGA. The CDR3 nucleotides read TGTGCCAGCAGCCCAGGGAGGGCGGCAGATACGCAGTATTTT. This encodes CASSPGRAADTQYF.

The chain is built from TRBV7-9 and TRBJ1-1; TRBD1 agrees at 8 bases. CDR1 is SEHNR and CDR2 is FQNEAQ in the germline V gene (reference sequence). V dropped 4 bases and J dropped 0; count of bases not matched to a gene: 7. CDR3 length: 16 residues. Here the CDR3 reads CASSSYDRGLNTEAFF. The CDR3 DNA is TGTGCCAGCAGCTCCTACGACAGGGGACTGAACACTGAAGCTTTCTTT.

The CDR3 sequence: CASSLEGVRPQHF. The DNA for the CDR3 is TGTGCCAGCAGCTTGGAGGGCGTGAGGCCCCAGCATTTT. This sequence joins TRBV7-9 and TRBJ1-5; D is unclear. V lost 3 bases and J lost 9, with 12 bases in between. CDR3 length: 13 residues. The germline V gene encodes CDR1 SEHNR and CDR2 FQNEAQ (reference sequence).

As DNA, the CDR3 is TGTGCCAGCAGCTTCACTAGCGGAGGGTCCTACGAGCAGTACTTC. Its translation is CASSFTSGGSYEQYF. The chain joins TRBV7-2 to TRBJ2-7, with 8 nucleotides matching TRBD2. Trimming at V came to 3 bases and at J to 1 base, leaving 5 bases not matched to a gene. Germline CDR1 and CDR2: SGHTA and FQGNSA. The CDR3 totals 15 residues.

The CDR3 sequence is CASSRSVGTGKETQYF. CDR3 in DNA: TGTGCCAGCAGCCGAAGTGTCGGGACAGGGAAAGAGACCCAGTACTTC. The V call is TRBV5-5, the J call TRBJ2-5; 9 bases line up with TRBD1. In germline, CDR1 is SGHKS, CDR2 YYEKEE (reference sequence). The CDR3 length is 16 residues. The J segment lost 3 bases and the V segment lost 4 bases, leaving 10 bases of the junction unmatched. Combining the CDR3 with reference TRBV5-5 and TRBJ2-5 gives the whole variable domain DAGVTQSPTHLIKTRGQQVTLRCSPISGHKSVSWYQQVLGQGPQFIFQYYEKEERGRGNFPDRFSARQFPNYSSELNVNALLLGDSALYLCASSRSVGTGKETQYFGPGTRLLVL.

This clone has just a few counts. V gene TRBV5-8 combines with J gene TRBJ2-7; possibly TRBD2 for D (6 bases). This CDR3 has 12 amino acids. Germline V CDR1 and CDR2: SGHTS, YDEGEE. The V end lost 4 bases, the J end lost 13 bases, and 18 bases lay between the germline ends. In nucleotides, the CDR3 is TGTGCCAGCAGCCGTTATAGCGGAGGAGGATACTTC. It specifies CASSRYSGGGYF.

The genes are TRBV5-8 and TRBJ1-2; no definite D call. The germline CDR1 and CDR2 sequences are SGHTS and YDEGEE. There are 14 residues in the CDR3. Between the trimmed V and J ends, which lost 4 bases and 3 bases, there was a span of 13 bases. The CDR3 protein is CASSQSTGDYGYTF. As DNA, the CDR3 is TGTGCCAGCAGCCAAAGTACCGGGGACTATGGCTACACCTTC.

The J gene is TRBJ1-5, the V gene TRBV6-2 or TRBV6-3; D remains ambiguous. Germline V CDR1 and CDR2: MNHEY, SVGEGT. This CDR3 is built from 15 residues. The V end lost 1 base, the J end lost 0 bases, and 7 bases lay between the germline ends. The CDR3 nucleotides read TGTGCCAGCAGTTACTACGGGGATAGCAATCAGCCCCAGCATTTT. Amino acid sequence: CASSYYGDSNQPQHF.

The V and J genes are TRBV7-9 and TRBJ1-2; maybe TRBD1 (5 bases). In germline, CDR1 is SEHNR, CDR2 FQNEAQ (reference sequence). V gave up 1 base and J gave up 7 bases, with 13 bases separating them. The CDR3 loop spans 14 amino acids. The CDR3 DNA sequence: TGTGCCAGCAGCTTAGACACGGCAGGGTCTGGCTACACCTTC. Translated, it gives CASSLDTAGSGYTF.

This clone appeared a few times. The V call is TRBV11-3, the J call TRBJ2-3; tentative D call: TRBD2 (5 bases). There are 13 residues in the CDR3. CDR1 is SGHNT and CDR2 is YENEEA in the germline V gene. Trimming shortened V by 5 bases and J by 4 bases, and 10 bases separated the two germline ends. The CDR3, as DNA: TGTGCCAGCAGCGGGAGTGTTCCAGATACGCAGTATTTT. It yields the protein CASSGSVPDTQYF.

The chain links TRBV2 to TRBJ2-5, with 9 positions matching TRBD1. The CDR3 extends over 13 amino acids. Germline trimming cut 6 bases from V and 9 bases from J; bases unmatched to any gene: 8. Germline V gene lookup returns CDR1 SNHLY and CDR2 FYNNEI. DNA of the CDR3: TGTGCCAGCAGGGAGGGACAGGGCTTGGCCCAGTACTTC. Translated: CASREGQGLAQYF.

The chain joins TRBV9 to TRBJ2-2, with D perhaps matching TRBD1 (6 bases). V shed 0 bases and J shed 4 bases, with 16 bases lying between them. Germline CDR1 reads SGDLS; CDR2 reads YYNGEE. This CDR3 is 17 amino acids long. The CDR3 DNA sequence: TGTGCCAGCAGCGTAGTAGGGGGAGTCGAACCCACCGGGGAGCTGTTTTTT. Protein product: CASSVVGGVEPTGELFF.

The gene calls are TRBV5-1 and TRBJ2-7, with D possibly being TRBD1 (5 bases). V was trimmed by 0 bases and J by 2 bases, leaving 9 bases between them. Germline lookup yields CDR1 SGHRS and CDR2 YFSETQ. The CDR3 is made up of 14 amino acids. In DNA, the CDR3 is TGCGCCAGCAGCTTGGTAACAGGTACCTACGAGCAGTACTTC. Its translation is CASSLVTGTYEQYF.

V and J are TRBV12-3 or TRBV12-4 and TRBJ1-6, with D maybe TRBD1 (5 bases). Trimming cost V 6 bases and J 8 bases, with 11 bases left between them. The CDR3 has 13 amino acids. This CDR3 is CASRGTGDSPLHF. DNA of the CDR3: TGTGCCAGCAGAGGTACAGGCGATTCACCCCTCCACTTT.

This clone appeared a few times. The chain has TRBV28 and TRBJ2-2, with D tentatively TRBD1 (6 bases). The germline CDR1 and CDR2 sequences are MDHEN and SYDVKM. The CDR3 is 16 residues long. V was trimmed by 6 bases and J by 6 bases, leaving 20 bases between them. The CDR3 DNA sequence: TGTGCCAGCAGCGAGACAACAGGGCGGAGTGCCGGGGAGCTGTTTTTT. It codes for CASSETTGRSAGELFF.

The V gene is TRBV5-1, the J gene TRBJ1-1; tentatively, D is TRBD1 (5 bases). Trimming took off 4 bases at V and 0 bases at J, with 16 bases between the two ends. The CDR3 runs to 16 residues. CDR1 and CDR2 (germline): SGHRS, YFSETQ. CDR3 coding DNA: TGCGCCAGCAGCCCAGCCAGAACAGGAATGAACACTGAAGCTTTCTTT. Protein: CASSPARTGMNTEAFF.

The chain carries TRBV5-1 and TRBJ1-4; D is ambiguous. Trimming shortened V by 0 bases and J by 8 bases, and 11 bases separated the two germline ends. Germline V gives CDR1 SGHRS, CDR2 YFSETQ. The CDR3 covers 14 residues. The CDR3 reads CASSLGAGKEKLFF. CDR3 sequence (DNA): TGCGCCAGCAGCTTGGGGGCAGGTAAAGAAAAACTGTTTTTT.

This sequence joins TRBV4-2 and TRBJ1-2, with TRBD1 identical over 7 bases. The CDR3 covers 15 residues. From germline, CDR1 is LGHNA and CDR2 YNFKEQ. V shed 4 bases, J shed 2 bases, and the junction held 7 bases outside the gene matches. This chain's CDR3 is CASSRQGGENYGYTF. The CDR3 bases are TGTGCCAGCAGCCGACAAGGGGGCGAGAACTATGGCTACACCTTC.

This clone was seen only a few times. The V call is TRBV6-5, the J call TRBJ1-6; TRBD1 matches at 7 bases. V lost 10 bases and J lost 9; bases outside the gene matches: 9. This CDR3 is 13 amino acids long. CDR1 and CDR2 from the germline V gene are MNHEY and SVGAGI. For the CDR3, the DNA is TGTGCCACTCTTCCCAGGGGGACTTCACCCCTCCACTTT. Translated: CATLPRGTSPLHF.

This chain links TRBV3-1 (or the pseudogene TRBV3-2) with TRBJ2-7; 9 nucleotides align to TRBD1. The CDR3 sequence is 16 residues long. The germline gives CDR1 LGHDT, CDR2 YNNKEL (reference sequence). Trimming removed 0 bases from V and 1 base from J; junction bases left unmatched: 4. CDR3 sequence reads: CASSQDFGQGSYEQYF. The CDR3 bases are TGTGCCAGCAGCCAAGATTTTGGACAGGGGTCCTACGAGCAGTACTTC.

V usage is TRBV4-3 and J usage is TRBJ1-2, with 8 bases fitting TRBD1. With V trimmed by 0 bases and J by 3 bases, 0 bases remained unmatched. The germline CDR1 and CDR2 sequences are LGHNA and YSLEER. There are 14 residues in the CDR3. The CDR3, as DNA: TGCGCCAGCAGCCAAGAGACAGGGGACTATGGCTACACCTTC. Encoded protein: CASSQETGDYGYTF.

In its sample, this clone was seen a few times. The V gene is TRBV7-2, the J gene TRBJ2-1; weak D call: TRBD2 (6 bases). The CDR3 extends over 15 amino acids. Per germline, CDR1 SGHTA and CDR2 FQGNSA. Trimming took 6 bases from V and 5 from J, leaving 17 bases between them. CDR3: CASRPTGGNNNEQFF. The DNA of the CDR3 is TGTGCCAGCAGACCCACCGGGGGTAACAACAATGAGCAGTTCTTC.

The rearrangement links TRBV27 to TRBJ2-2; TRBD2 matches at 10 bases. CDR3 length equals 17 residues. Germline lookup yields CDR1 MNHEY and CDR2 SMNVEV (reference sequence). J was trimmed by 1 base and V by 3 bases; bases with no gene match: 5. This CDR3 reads CASSFRLAGVNTGELFF. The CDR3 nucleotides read TGTGCCAGCAGTTTTCGGCTAGCGGGAGTGAACACCGGGGAGCTGTTTTTT.

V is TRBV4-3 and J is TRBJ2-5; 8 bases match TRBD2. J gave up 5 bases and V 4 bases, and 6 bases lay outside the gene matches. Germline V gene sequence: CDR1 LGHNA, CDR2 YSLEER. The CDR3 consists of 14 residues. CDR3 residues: CASSLNSGMETQYF. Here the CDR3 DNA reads TGCGCCAGCAGCCTGAATAGCGGGATGGAGACCCAGTACTTC.

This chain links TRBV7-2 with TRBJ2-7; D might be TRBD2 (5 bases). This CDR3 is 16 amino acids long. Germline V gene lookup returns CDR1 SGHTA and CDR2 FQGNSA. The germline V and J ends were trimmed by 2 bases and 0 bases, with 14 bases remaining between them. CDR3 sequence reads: CASSLYLMSGSYEQYF. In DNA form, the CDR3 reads TGTGCCAGCAGCTTATATTTGATGAGCGGCTCCTACGAGCAGTACTTC.